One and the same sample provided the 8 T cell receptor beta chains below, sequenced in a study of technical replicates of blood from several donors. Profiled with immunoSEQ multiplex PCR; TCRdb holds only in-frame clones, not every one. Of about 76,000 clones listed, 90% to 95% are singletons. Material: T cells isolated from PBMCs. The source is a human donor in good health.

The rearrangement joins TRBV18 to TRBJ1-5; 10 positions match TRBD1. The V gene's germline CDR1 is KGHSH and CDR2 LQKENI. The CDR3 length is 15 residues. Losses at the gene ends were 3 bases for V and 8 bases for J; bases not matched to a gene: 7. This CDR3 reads CASSPETGGVKPQHF. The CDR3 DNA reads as TGTGCCAGCTCACCCGAGACAGGGGGCGTAAAGCCCCAGCATTTT. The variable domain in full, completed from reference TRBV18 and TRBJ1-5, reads NAGVMQNPRHLVRRRGQEARLRCSPMKGHSHVYWYRQLPEEGLKFMVYLQKENIIDESGMPKERFSAEFPKEGPSILRIQQVVRGDSAAYFCASSPETGGVKPQHFGDGTRLSIL.

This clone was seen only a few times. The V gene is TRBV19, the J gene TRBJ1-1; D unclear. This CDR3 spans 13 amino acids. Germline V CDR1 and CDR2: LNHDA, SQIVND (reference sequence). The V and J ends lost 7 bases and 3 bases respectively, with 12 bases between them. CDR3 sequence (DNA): TGTGCCAGTAACAGAAAGTCGCACACTGAAGCTTTCTTT. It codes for CASNRKSHTEAFF.

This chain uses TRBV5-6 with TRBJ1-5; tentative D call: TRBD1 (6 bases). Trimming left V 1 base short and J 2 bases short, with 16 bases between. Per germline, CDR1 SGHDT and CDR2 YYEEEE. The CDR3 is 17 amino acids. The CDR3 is CASSLLDRQTGNQPQHF. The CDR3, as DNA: TGTGCCAGCAGCTTGTTGGACAGACAAACTGGCAATCAGCCCCAGCATTTT.

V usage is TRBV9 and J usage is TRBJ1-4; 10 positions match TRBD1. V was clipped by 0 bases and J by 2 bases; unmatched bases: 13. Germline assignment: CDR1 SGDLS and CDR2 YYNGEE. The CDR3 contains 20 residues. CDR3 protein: CASSVAPLDRGRTTNEKLFF. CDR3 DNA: TGTGCCAGCAGCGTAGCTCCCCTCGACAGGGGGCGAACTACTAATGAAAAACTGTTTTTT.

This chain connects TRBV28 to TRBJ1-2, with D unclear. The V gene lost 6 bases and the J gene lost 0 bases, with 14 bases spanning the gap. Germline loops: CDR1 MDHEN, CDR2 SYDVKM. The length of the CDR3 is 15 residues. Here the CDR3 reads CASSLAQEANYGYTF. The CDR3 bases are TGTGCCAGCAGCCTGGCGCAGGAAGCTAACTATGGCTACACCTTC.

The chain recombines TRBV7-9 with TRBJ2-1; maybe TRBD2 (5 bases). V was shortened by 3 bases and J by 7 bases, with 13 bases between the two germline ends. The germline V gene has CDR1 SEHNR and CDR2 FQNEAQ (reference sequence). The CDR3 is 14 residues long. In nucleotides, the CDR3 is TGTGCCAGCAGCTTCGCTAGCCCCACAAATGAGCAGTTCTTC. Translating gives CASSFASPTNEQFF.

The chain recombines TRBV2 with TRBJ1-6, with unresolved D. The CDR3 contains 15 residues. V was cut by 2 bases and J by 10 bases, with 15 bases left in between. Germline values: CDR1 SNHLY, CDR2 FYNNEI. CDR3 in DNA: TGTGCCAGCAGTGAAAAGTCTGCAGCAGGCTCACCCCTCCACTTT. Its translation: CASSEKSAAGSPLHF. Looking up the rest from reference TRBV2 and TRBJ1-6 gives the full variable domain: EPEVTQTPSHQVTQMGQEVILRCVPISNHLYFYWYRQILGQKVEFLVSFYNNEISEKSEIFDDQFSVERPDGSNFTLKIRSTKLEDSAMYFCASSEKSAAGSPLHFGNGTRLTVT.

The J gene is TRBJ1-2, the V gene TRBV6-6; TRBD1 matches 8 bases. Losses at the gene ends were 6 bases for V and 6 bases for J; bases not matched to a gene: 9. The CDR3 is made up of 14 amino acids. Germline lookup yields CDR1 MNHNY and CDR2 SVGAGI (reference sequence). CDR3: CASSPWDRQNGYTF. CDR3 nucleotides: TGTGCCAGCAGCCCTTGGGACAGGCAGAATGGCTACACCTTC.